This TCR beta chain appears in the sequencing data of a study of siplizumab effects on memory and regulatory T cells. Study findings and constraints: Major contributors to the alloresponse seemed to be naive T cells, which also appeared more diverse than memory cells. Roughly 75-97% of proliferating CD4+ or CD8+ clones lacked an assignable naive or memory phenotype.

With respect to this clone: Its antigen is unknown.

Only in-frame clones appear in the TCRdb table, and some are missing; sequencing was by immunoSEQ multiplex PCR. The table records 97,000 or so clones, about 90% of them present only once. The V gene's germline CDR1 is GTSNPN and CDR2 SVGIG (reference sequence). The V and J ends lost 0 bases and 4 bases respectively, with 9 bases between them. CDR3 length: 14 amino acids. Sequenced input: CD4+ T cells sorted from blood. The chain employs TRBV30 and TRBJ1-4, with no clear D. This clonotype originated in a human donor in good health. DNA of the CDR3: TGTGCCTGGAGTGTCGGGCGGTTTAATGAAAAACTGTTTTTT. Its protein product is CAWSVGRFNEKLFF.